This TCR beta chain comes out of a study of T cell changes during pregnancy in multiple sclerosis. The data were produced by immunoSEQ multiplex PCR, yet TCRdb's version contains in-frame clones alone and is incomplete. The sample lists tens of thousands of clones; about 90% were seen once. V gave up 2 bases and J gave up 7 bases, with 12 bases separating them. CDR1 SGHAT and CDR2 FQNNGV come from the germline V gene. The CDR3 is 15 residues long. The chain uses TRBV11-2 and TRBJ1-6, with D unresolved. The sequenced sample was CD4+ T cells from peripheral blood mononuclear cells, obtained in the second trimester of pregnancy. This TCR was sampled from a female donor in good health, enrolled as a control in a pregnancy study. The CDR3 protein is CASSLSNVRNSPLHF. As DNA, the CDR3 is TGTGCCAGCAGCTTAAGCAACGTACGCAATTCACCCCTCCACTTT. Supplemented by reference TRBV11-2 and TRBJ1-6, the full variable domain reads EAGVAQSPRYKIIEKRQSVAFWCNPISGHATLYWYQQILGQGPKLLIQFQNNGVVDDSQLPKDRFSAERLKGVDSTLKIQPAKLEDSAVYLCASSLSNVRNSPLHFGNGTRLTVT.